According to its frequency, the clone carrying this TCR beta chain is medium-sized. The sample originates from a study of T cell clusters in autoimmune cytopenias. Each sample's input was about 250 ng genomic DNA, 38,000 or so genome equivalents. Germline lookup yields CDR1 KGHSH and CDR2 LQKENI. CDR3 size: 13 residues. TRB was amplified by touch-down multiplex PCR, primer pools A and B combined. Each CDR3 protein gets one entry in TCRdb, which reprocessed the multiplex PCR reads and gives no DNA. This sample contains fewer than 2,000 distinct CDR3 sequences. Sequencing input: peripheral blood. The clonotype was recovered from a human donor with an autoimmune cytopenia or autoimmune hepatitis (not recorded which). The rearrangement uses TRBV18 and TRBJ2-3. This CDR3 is CASSPLSTDTQYF.